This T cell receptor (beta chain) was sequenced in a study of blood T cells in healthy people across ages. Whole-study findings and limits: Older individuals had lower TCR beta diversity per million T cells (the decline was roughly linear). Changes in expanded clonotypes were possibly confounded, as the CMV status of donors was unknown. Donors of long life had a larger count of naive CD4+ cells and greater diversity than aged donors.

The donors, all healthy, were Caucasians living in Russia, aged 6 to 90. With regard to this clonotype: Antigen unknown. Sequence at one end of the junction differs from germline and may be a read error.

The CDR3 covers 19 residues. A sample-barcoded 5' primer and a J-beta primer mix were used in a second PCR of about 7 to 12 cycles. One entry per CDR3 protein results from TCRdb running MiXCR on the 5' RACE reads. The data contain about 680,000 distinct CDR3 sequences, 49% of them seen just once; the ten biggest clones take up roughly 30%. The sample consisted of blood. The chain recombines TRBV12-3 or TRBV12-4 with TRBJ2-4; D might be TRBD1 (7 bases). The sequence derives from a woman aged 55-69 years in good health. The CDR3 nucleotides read TGTCCCAGCAGTTTCGCGGGACAGACGCAATCATTAGCCAAAAACATTCAGTACTTC. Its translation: CPSSFAGQTQSLAKNIQYF.